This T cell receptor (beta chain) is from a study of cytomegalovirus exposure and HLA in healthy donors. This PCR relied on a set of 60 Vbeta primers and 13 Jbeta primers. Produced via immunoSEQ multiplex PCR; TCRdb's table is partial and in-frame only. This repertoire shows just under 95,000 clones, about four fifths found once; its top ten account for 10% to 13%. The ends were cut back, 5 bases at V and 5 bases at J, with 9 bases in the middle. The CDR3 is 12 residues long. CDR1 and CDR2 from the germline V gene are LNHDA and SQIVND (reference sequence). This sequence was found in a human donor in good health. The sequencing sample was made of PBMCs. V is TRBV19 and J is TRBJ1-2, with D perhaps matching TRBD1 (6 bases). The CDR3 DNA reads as TGTGCCAGTAGTTGGACAGAGTATGGCTACACCTTC. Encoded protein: CASSWTEYGYTF.